A single sample gave rise to the 31 T cell receptor beta chains below, sequenced in a study of blood T cell repertoires in COVID-19. Some clones are missing from TCRdb's copy, which holds only in-frame ones; the method was immunoSEQ multiplex PCR. The sample has 150,000 to 200,000 clones, approximately 86% seen once. Input material: peripheral blood. The receptors here all came from a man in his fifties with active or convalescent COVID-19.

The chain is built from TRBV6-5 and TRBJ2-5, with 7 nucleotides matching TRBD1. The CDR3 consists of 13 residues. V dropped 1 base and J dropped 5; count of bases not matched to a gene: 1. Looked up from germline, CDR1 is MNHEY and CDR2 is SVGAGI. CDR3 residues: CASSYLTGETQYF. The CDR3 coding sequence is TGTGCCAGCAGTTACTTGACAGGGGAGACCCAGTACTTC.

V usage is TRBV25-1 and J usage is TRBJ1-1; D possibly corresponds to TRBD1 (5 bases). Germline V gene sequence: CDR1 MGHDK, CDR2 SYGVNS. The CDR3 has 15 amino acids. Trimming removed 10 bases at V and 0 bases at J, with 18 bases between. Here the CDR3 DNA reads TGTGCCACTAAACCCAATACAGGCATGAACACTGAAGCTTTCTTT. This translates into CATKPNTGMNTEAFF.

The chain has TRBV3-1 (or the pseudogene TRBV3-2) and TRBJ1-1; no firm D call. Trimming pared 0 bases from V and 0 bases from J, leaving 11 bases between. Germline lookup yields CDR1 LGHDT and CDR2 YNNKEL (reference sequence). The CDR3 extends over 16 amino acids. CDR3 coding DNA: TGTGCCAGCAGCCAAGAAAGTCAACTAATGAACACTGAAGCTTTCTTT. It specifies CASSQESQLMNTEAFF.

This CDR3 is CASSEGDRDNQPQHF. CDR3 nucleotides: TGCGCCAGCAGTGAGGGGGACAGGGACAATCAGCCCCAGCATTTT. The chain combines TRBV10-2 with TRBJ1-5; 9 bases align to TRBD1. V was pared by 2 bases and J by 3 bases, with 2 bases of the junction left unmatched. The germline gives CDR1 WSHSY, CDR2 SAAADI. The CDR3 runs 15 residues.

The CDR3 DNA reads TGTGCCAGCAGCCCCCGGCGGGAGGTTGGGGGGGAGACCCAGTACTTC. The encoded protein is CASSPRREVGGETQYF. This chain links TRBV3-1 (or the pseudogene TRBV3-2) with TRBJ2-5; 8 bases match TRBD2. CDR1 is LGHDT and CDR2 is YNNKEL in the germline V gene (reference sequence). The CDR3 totals 16 residues. With 4 bases clipped from V and 5 bases from J, the junction kept 12 bases outside the gene matches.

The rearrangement joins TRBV29-1 to TRBJ1-2; 8 bases line up with TRBD1. The CDR3 runs 14 residues. Germline loops: CDR1 SQVTM, CDR2 ANQGSEA. With V trimmed by 4 bases and J by 5 bases, 9 bases remained unmatched. The CDR3 reads CSVGQDRGSYGYTF. Here the CDR3 DNA reads TGCAGCGTTGGACAAGACAGGGGATCTTATGGCTACACCTTC.

The chain is built from TRBV10-3 and TRBJ2-2, with TRBD1 identical over 11 bases. V was pared by 7 bases and J by 5 bases, with 6 bases of the junction left unmatched. The CDR3 runs 15 residues. Germline V CDR1 and CDR2: ENHRY, SYGVKD. The CDR3 spells CAITGQGASTGELFF. The CDR3 DNA reads as TGTGCCATCACCGGACAGGGGGCTTCTACCGGGGAGCTGTTTTTT.

This chain links TRBV6-6 with TRBJ2-3; possibly TRBD2 for D (6 bases). The CDR3 spans 17 residues. Trimming took 5 bases from V and 0 from J, leaving 18 bases between them. Germline V gene data show CDR1 as MNHNY and CDR2 as SVGAGI (reference sequence). CDR3 DNA: TGTGCCAGCAGTCGATCTGTAGCGGAAACTAGCACAGATACGCAGTATTTT. Its translation: CASSRSVAETSTDTQYF.

This clone was counted a few times. This chain connects TRBV19 to TRBJ2-1, with TRBD2 matching 11 bases. The CDR3 runs to 17 residues. Trimming took 7 bases from V and 0 from J; bases not matched to a gene: 8. From germline, CDR1 is LNHDA and CDR2 SQIVND (reference sequence). CDR3 coding DNA: TGTGCCAGTACCCGGACTAGCGGGCTCAGCTCCTACAATGAGCAGTTCTTC. It specifies CASTRTSGLSSYNEQFF.

This chain links TRBV2 with TRBJ2-5; D is possibly TRBD1 (5 bases). Trimming pared 7 bases from V and 5 bases from J, leaving 17 bases between. CDR3 length: 14 amino acids. Germline lookup yields CDR1 SNHLY and CDR2 FYNNEI. CDR3 nucleotide sequence: TGTGCCAGCATCGTCTCCAGGGTCGGCGAGACCCAGTACTTC. Protein sequence: CASIVSRVGETQYF.

V is TRBV7-9 and J is TRBJ1-4; TRBD1 might be the D (6 bases). V gave up 1 base and J gave up 3 bases, with 6 bases separating them. The CDR3 is 14 amino acids. Germline lookup yields CDR1 SEHNR and CDR2 FQNEAQ (reference sequence). The CDR3 spells CASSLGTANEKLFF. In DNA, the CDR3 is TGTGCCAGCAGCTTAGGGACAGCTAATGAAAAACTGTTTTTT.

The chain's CDR3 is CASSYYVGDREDNSPLHF. The CDR3 DNA reads TGTGCCAGCAGTTACTACGTCGGGGACAGGGAAGATAATTCACCCCTCCACTTT. The V and J genes are TRBV6-2 or TRBV6-3 and TRBJ1-6, with 9 bases identical to TRBD1. Trimming at V came to 1 base and at J to 5 bases, leaving 9 bases not matched to a gene. Germline V lookup: CDR1 MNHEY, CDR2 SVGEGT. This CDR3 has 18 residues.

The rearrangement uses TRBV12-3 or TRBV12-4 and TRBJ1-5; no clear D. V gave up 3 bases and J gave up 7 bases, with 7 bases separating them. The CDR3 has 12 amino acids. The CDR3 here is CASSFGQQPQHF. The CDR3 DNA follows: TGTGCCAGCAGTTTTGGGCAGCAGCCCCAGCATTTT.

V and J are TRBV5-5 and TRBJ2-3; 10 nucleotides line up with TRBD2. Per the germline V gene, CDR1 is SGHKS and CDR2 is YYEKEE (reference sequence). CDR3 length equals 15 residues. Losses at the gene ends were 0 bases for V and 6 bases for J; bases not matched to a gene: 4. CDR3 residues: CASSLASGSQDTQYF. CDR3 nucleotide sequence: TGTGCCAGCAGCTTGGCTAGCGGGAGCCAGGATACGCAGTATTTT.

In DNA, the CDR3 is TGTGCCAGCAGTGACGGACAGGGAAACTATGGCTACACCTTC. Translated, it gives CASSDGQGNYGYTF. J is TRBJ1-2 and V is TRBV2; 8 nucleotides agree with TRBD1. This CDR3 region has 14 residues. Trimming removed 3 bases from V and 2 bases from J; junction bases left unmatched: 2. Germline CDR1 and CDR2: SNHLY and FYNNEI. Filled out from reference TRBV2 and TRBJ1-2, the complete variable domain reads EPEVTQTPSHQVTQMGQEVILRCVPISNHLYFYWYRQILGQKVEFLVSFYNNEISEKSEIFDDQFSVERPDGSNFTLKIRSTKLEDSAMYFCASSDGQGNYGYTFGSGTRLTVV.

This CDR3 reads CASSQQGHSNQPQHF. Here the CDR3 DNA reads TGTGCCAGCAGCCAGCAGGGACATAGCAATCAGCCCCAGCATTTT. The chain joins TRBV9 to TRBJ1-5; possible D gene TRBD1, 6 bases. The V gene lost 4 bases and the J gene lost 0 bases, with 11 bases spanning the gap. This CDR3 has 15 residues. Germline V lookup: CDR1 SGDLS, CDR2 YYNGEE. Together with reference TRBV9 and TRBJ1-5, the CDR3 gives the full variable domain: DSGVTQTPKHLITATGQRVTLRCSPRSGDLSVYWYQQSLDQGLQFLIQYYNGEERAKGNILERFSAQQFPDLHSELNLSSLELGDSALYFCASSQQGHSNQPQHFGDGTRLSIL.

The chain recombines TRBV3-1 (or the pseudogene TRBV3-2) with TRBJ2-7; 10 bases are shared with TRBD2. CDR1 is LGHDT and CDR2 is YNNKEL in the germline V gene (reference sequence). The CDR3 runs to 15 residues. V dropped 1 base and J dropped 3; count of bases not matched to a gene: 3. CDR3 sequence: CASSQAASGSYEQYF. The CDR3 DNA reads TGTGCCAGCAGCCAAGCCGCTAGCGGGAGCTACGAGCAGTACTTC.

The chain employs TRBV28 and TRBJ2-7, with TRBD2 as a possible D gene (7 bases). The CDR3 has 14 residues. Trimming took off 6 bases at V and 4 bases at J, with 16 bases between the two ends. Per germline, CDR1 MDHEN and CDR2 SYDVKM. The CDR3: CASRLAGARYEQYF. CDR3 nucleotides: TGTGCCAGCAGACTTGCGGGGGCGAGGTACGAGCAGTACTTC.

The chain is built from TRBV7-3 and TRBJ2-7; 8 bases are shared with TRBD2. The CDR3 is 14 residues long. Trimming at V came to 5 bases and at J to 3 bases, leaving 6 bases not matched to a gene. Germline V CDR1 and CDR2: SGHTA, FQGTGA. The DNA of the CDR3 is TGTGCCAGCAGCCCGAGCGGGAGTAGCTACGAGCAGTACTTC. Translation gives CASSPSGSSYEQYF. Complete variable domain (other parts from reference TRBV7-3 and TRBJ2-7): GAGVSQTPSNKVTEKGKYVELRCDPISGHTALYWYRQSLGQGPEFLIYFQGTGAADDSGLPNDRFFAVRPEGSVSTLKIQRTERGDSAVYLCASSPSGSSYEQYFGPGTRLTVT.

CDR3 coding DNA: TGTGCCAGCAGCCAAACGCAGGGGGCCTACGAGCAGTACTTC. It is translated as CASSQTQGAYEQYF. The V and J genes are TRBV3-1 (or the pseudogene TRBV3-2) and TRBJ2-7, with 7 bases identical to TRBD1. V trimming: 2 bases; J trimming: 2 bases; junction bases outside the gene matches: 3. The CDR3 extends over 14 amino acids. Germline V gives CDR1 LGHDT, CDR2 YNNKEL (reference sequence).

As regards this clone: This specimen includes other DNA sequences encoding the same CDR3. This chain uses TRBV6-5 with TRBJ1-1; 7 nucleotides align to TRBD1. This CDR3 contains 15 residues. CDR1 MNHEY and CDR2 SVGAGI come from the germline V gene. Losses at the gene ends were 4 bases for V and 1 base for J; bases not matched to a gene: 6. The CDR3 sequence: CASSSWTGPNTEAFF. In DNA, the CDR3 is TGTGCCAGCAGTTCGTGGACAGGTCCGAACACTGAAGCTTTCTTT.

The chain uses TRBV20-1 and TRBJ1-1; TRBD1 matches at 8 bases. The CDR3 length is 15 residues. Germline lookup yields CDR1 DFQATT and CDR2 SNEGSKA (reference sequence). The ends lost 3 bases at V and 0 bases at J; junction bases unmatched: 6. This chain's CDR3 is CSASGQGALNTEAFF. The CDR3 DNA sequence: TGCAGTGCTAGTGGGCAGGGGGCTCTGAACACTGAAGCTTTCTTT.

This rearrangement joins TRBV28 to TRBJ2-7; TRBD1 agrees at 10 bases. The CDR3 runs 13 residues. V shed 8 bases, J shed 3 bases, and the junction held 4 bases outside the gene matches. Germline CDR1 MDHEN, CDR2 SYDVKM. CDR3 sequence (DNA): TGTGCCAGCGGTGGGACAGGGGTCTACGAGCAGTACTTC. This translates into CASGGTGVYEQYF.

This clone was recorded many times. The CDR3 here is CSASFGLQGGSYEQYF. In DNA, the CDR3 is TGCAGTGCTAGTTTTGGCTTGCAGGGAGGTTCCTACGAGCAGTACTTC. The chain joins TRBV20-1 to TRBJ2-7, with D perhaps TRBD2 (6 bases). Germline assignment: CDR1 DFQATT and CDR2 SNEGSKA (reference sequence). The CDR3 runs 16 residues. Trimming removed 3 bases from V and 1 base from J, with 19 bases in between.

The V and J genes are TRBV7-2 and TRBJ2-3; D gene unclear. Trimming cost V 1 base and J 1 base, with 6 bases left between them. From germline, CDR1 is SGHTA and CDR2 FQGNSA. The CDR3 length is 14 residues. Here the CDR3 reads CASSLVGGTDTQYF. For the CDR3, the DNA is TGTGCCAGCAGCTTAGTCGGAGGCACAGATACGCAGTATTTT.

The chain couples TRBV6-2 or TRBV6-3 to TRBJ2-1, with 14 bases aligning to TRBD2. The CDR3 is 18 residues long. From germline, CDR1 is MNHEY and CDR2 SVGEGT. With 6 bases clipped from V and 0 bases from J, the junction kept 7 bases outside the gene matches. The CDR3 loop is CASSSRTSGGSSYNEQFF. CDR3 DNA sequence: TGTGCCAGCAGCTCCCGGACTAGCGGGGGGAGCTCCTACAATGAGCAGTTCTTC.

CDR3 coding DNA: TGTGCCATCAGGCCGGGACTAGCGGGAGGGACAGGCTACGAGCAGTACTTC. It specifies CAIRPGLAGGTGYEQYF. The gene calls are TRBV10-3 and TRBJ2-7, with 16 positions matching TRBD2. This CDR3 contains 17 residues. Trimming removed 6 bases from V and 3 bases from J; junction bases left unmatched: 8. Germline CDR1 reads ENHRY; CDR2 reads SYGVKD.

The chain employs TRBV5-6 and TRBJ2-7; TRBD2 is a possible D gene (5 bases). The V gene's germline CDR1 is SGHDT and CDR2 YYEEEE. V gave up 4 bases and J gave up 3 bases, with 8 bases separating them. The CDR3 runs 12 residues. CDR3 in amino acids: CASSPGFYEQYF. CDR3 DNA: TGTGCCAGCAGCCCGGGGTTCTACGAGCAGTACTTC.

This clone was detected only once. V usage is TRBV27 and J usage is TRBJ2-3; 9 bases line up with TRBD2. CDR1 and CDR2 (germline): MNHEY, SMNVEV (reference sequence). The CDR3 is 19 residues long. J lost 5 bases, V lost 5 bases, and 20 bases had no gene match. This CDR3 reads CASSPRNWREGVQIDTQYF. DNA for the CDR3: TGTGCCAGCAGTCCCCGAAATTGGCGGGAGGGGGTTCAGATAGATACGCAGTATTTT.

This clone was observed a handful of times. The rearrangement uses TRBV3-1 (or the pseudogene TRBV3-2) and TRBJ1-3, with D perhaps matching TRBD1 (6 bases). This CDR3 region has 16 residues. V lost 0 bases to trimming and J lost 4 bases, with 13 bases between them. Per germline, CDR1 LGHDT and CDR2 YNNKEL (reference sequence). CDR3: CASSQEGGAIGNTIYF. The CDR3 region has the DNA TGTGCCAGCAGCCAAGAGGGGGGGGCGATCGGAAACACCATATATTTT.

This sequence joins TRBV2 and TRBJ1-2; D is unresolved. CDR1 SNHLY and CDR2 FYNNEI come from the germline V gene. Trimming stripped 5 bases from V and 2 bases from J, with 9 bases between. The CDR3 is 13 residues long. CDR3 coding DNA: TGTGCCAGCAGTCTTCAGTTAAACTATGGCTACACCTTC. This encodes CASSLQLNYGYTF.